One and the same sample provided the 15 T cell receptor beta chains below, sequenced in a study of PD-L1 blockade in urothelial cancer. Specified time point: peripheral blood 6 weeks after treatment start. The repertoire was sequenced with immunoSEQ multiplex PCR; TCRdb's copy has only in-frame clones and lacks some. The sample has 83,000 or so clones, over 80% seen once; the top ten hold under 9.5%. The source was PBMCs, collected around atezolizumab (anti-PD-L1) treatment. The receptors derive from a man in his 70s with urothelial cancer.

The chain links TRBV9 to TRBJ1-2; 7 positions agree with TRBD1. The CDR3 runs to 16 residues. CDR1 SGDLS and CDR2 YYNGEE come from the germline V gene. V was pared by 4 bases and J by 4 bases, with 13 bases of the junction left unmatched. The CDR3 DNA reads TGTGCCAGCAGCCCCGGAGGGGACAGCTTTACCTATGGCTACACCTTC. Protein sequence: CASSPGGDSFTYGYTF. The variable domain in full, completed from reference TRBV9 and TRBJ1-2, reads DSGVTQTPKHLITATGQRVTLRCSPRSGDLSVYWYQQSLDQGLQFLIQYYNGEERAKGNILERFSAQQFPDLHSELNLSSLELGDSALYFCASSPGGDSFTYGYTFGSGTRLTVV.

V and J are TRBV29-1 and TRBJ2-5; 8 bases align to TRBD2. The V segment lost 7 bases and the J segment 2 bases; nucleotides outside the gene matches: 6. This CDR3 contains 13 residues. Germline CDR1 SQVTM, CDR2 ANQGSEA. The CDR3 is CSGSGGAQETQYF. In nucleotides, the CDR3 is TGCAGCGGCAGCGGGGGAGCACAAGAGACCCAGTACTTC.

V is TRBV10-1 and J is TRBJ1-4; 8 bases fit TRBD1. In germline, CDR1 is WNHNN, CDR2 SYGVQD (reference sequence). J gave up 1 base and V 6 bases, and 4 bases lay outside the gene matches. CDR3 length: 15 amino acids. As DNA, the CDR3 is TGCGCCAGCAGCGAAGGACAGGGAACTAATGAAAAACTGTTTTTT. Translated: CASSEGQGTNEKLFF.

The chain has TRBV5-6 and TRBJ2-1; 8 nucleotides align to TRBD2. The CDR3 covers 16 residues. V was pared by 2 bases and J by 0 bases, with 4 bases of the junction left unmatched. Germline-derived CDR1 and CDR2 are SGHDT and YYEEEE. For the CDR3, the DNA is TGTGCCAGCAGCTTATCGGGGGGGCCCTCCTACAATGAGCAGTTCTTC. Protein product: CASSLSGGPSYNEQFF.

The rearrangement joins TRBV7-9 to TRBJ2-7; 13 bases are a match to TRBD2. CDR1 and CDR2 (germline): SEHNR, FQNEAQ (reference sequence). The CDR3 sequence is 19 residues long. The V segment lost 3 bases and the J segment 5 bases; nucleotides outside the gene matches: 16. The CDR3 DNA reads as TGTGCCAGCAGCTTCAAAGCAGGCCCACTAGCGGGAGGGCCGGACGAGCAGTACTTC. This gives the protein CASSFKAGPLAGGPDEQYF.

This sequence joins TRBV2 and TRBJ2-5; unclear D gene. Deletions cut 2 bases from V and 0 bases from J, with 7 bases between. The CDR3 runs to 14 residues. CDR1 is SNHLY and CDR2 is FYNNEI in the germline V gene. The chain's CDR3 is CASSESTNQETQYF. The CDR3 region has the DNA TGTGCCAGCAGTGAAAGTACTAACCAAGAGACCCAGTACTTC.

V is TRBV13 and J is TRBJ2-5; TRBD2 agrees at 7 bases. The CDR3 spans 15 residues. The V and J ends lost 1 base and 4 bases, in that order; junction bases with no gene match: 6. Germline V CDR1 and CDR2: PRHDT, FYEKMQ (reference sequence). The CDR3 region is CASSLDRGGGETQYF. The CDR3 bases are TGTGCCAGCAGCTTAGATAGGGGCGGGGGAGAGACCCAGTACTTC. Complete variable domain (other parts from reference TRBV13 and TRBJ2-5): AAGVIQSPRHLIKEKRETATLKCYPIPRHDTVYWYQQGPGQDPQFLISFYEKMQSDKGSIPDRFSAQQFSDYHSELNMSSLELGDSALYFCASSLDRGGGETQYFGPGTRLLVL.

The V and J genes are TRBV25-1 and TRBJ1-6, with D uncertain. CDR3 length: 15 amino acids. Between the trimmed V and J ends, which lost 4 bases and 12 bases, there was a span of 19 bases. Germline CDR1 MGHDK, CDR2 SYGVNS. In DNA, the CDR3 is TGTGCCAGCAGTGCTCCCGGAGAGGGTCGAGAACCCCTCCACTTT. Its protein is CASSAPGEGREPLHF.

The chain carries TRBV25-1 and TRBJ2-1; D is possibly TRBD2 (6 bases). Trimming took 3 bases from V and 10 from J, leaving 13 bases between them. CDR1 MGHDK and CDR2 SYGVNS come from the germline V gene. CDR3 length equals 13 residues. DNA for the CDR3: TGTGCCAGCAGTGATCGGAGGGACGGGGAGCAGTTCTTC. Protein product: CASSDRRDGEQFF.

The sample holds a few counts of this clone. CDR3 residues: CASSVPVIDEKLFF. CDR3 nucleotide sequence: TGTGCCAGCAGTGTTCCGGTTATCGATGAAAAACTGTTTTTT. The rearrangement joins TRBV6-1 to TRBJ1-4, with D unclear. The ends were cut back, 4 bases at V and 6 bases at J, with 12 bases in the middle. Germline-derived CDR1 and CDR2 are MNHNS and SASEGT. The CDR3 is 14 residues long.

The chain recombines TRBV5-5 with TRBJ2-7; 10 positions agree with TRBD2. The germline V gene has CDR1 SGHKS and CDR2 YYEKEE (reference sequence). The CDR3 length is 17 residues. The ends lost 3 bases at V and 4 bases at J; junction bases unmatched: 13. CDR3 sequence (DNA): TGTGCCAGCAGCTCCAGGGCTAGCGGGAGCCTTGGGTACGAGCAGTACTTC. This sequence encodes CASSSRASGSLGYEQYF.

V gene TRBV12-5 combines with J gene TRBJ1-1; the D is unclear. Trimming pared 0 bases from V and 0 bases from J, leaving 5 bases between. CDR1 LGHNT and CDR2 FRNRAP come from the germline V gene. The CDR3 totals 14 residues. This CDR3 reads CASGLVNMNTEAFF. The CDR3 DNA is TGTGCTAGTGGTTTGGTTAACATGAACACTGAAGCTTTCTTT. Supplemented by reference TRBV12-5 and TRBJ1-1, the full variable domain reads DARVTQTPRHKVTEMGQEVTMRCQPILGHNTVFWYRQTMMQGLELLAYFRNRAPLDDSGMPKDRFSAEMPDATLATLKIQPSEPRDSAVYFCASGLVNMNTEAFFGQGTRLTVV.

The CDR3 loop reads CATRLQGSYGYTF. As DNA, the CDR3 is TGTGCCACACGACTCCAGGGATCCTATGGCTACACCTTC. The rearrangement joins TRBV6-5 to TRBJ1-2, with D perhaps matching TRBD1 (5 bases). The CDR3 is 13 residues long. Per germline, CDR1 MNHEY and CDR2 SVGAGI. With 10 bases removed from V and 4 bases from J, the gap between germline ends came to 16 bases.

V gene TRBV7-2 combines with J gene TRBJ1-5; the D gene is possibly TRBD1 (6 bases). V lost 2 bases and J 3 bases, leaving 14 bases between the germline ends. Looked up from germline, CDR1 is SGHTA and CDR2 is FQGNSA. The CDR3 is 16 residues long. The DNA of the CDR3 is TGTGCCAGCAGCTTATTTGCACAGGGTATCAATCAGCCCCAGCATTTT. Translating it yields CASSLFAQGINQPQHF.

The chain combines TRBV15 with TRBJ2-1; tentative D call: TRBD2 (5 bases). V was cut by 0 bases and J by 9 bases, with 12 bases left in between. The CDR3 runs 14 residues. Germline-derived CDR1 and CDR2 are LNHNV and YYDKDF (reference sequence). The CDR3 spells CATSREASQSEQFF. CDR3 DNA sequence: TGTGCCACCAGCAGAGAGGCTAGCCAGAGTGAGCAGTTCTTC.